This T cell receptor (beta chain) was profiled in a study of CD8 T cells in Susac syndrome. In blood CD8+ and CD4+ T cells, TCR beta underwent sequencing. Relapsing-remitting disease, either stable or active, was present in the treatment-naive patients who were the multiple sclerosis controls. RNA in amounts of roughly 0.5 to 1 ug was reverse transcribed with random hexamers. A multiplex approach, immunoSEQ multiplex PCR, amplified TCR beta CDR3 across 54 Vbeta and 13 Jbeta. TCRdb re-analysed the immunoSEQ multiplex PCR reads in MiXCR, keeping a single row per CDR3 protein. Among around 130,000 distinct CDR3 sequences listed, around 90% were seen once. Looked up from germline, CDR1 is SEHNR and CDR2 is FQNEAQ (reference sequence). This CDR3 comprises 18 residues. Trimming took 5 bases from V and 0 from J; bases not matched to a gene: 5.

The source is a human donor with multiple sclerosis. Sample: CD8+ T cells from PBMCs. J is TRBJ2-1 and V is TRBV7-9, with 15 bases lining up with TRBD2. CDR3 residues: CASSGGLAGGSSYNEQFF. In DNA form, the CDR3 reads TGTGCCAGCAGCGGCGGACTAGCGGGAGGGAGCTCCTACAATGAGCAGTTCTTC.